Sequencing of this TCR beta chain was carried out in a study of post-analysis software for immune sequencing data. Looking at the study overall: Disease trajectories encompassed relapsing-remitting, secondary progressive and progressive-relapsing multiple sclerosis.

Study outcomes and limitations: Higher frequency in patients than in controls was seen for roughly five TRBV segments, with TRBV5-6, TRBV5-1 and TRBV20-1 among them. In multiple sclerosis, normalized Chao1 diversity was significantly below that of controls.

Carried by the TCR beta cDNA libraries were unique molecular identifiers. Input of about 0.95 to 10 million T cells yielded roughly 0.5 million cDNA molecules. TCRdb re-called the PCR reads with MiXCR, one entry per CDR3 protein. The sample gives roughly 430,000 distinct CDR3 sequences, 30% to 45% of which show up once; about 7.6% is in the top ten. With regard to this clonotype: Its target is unknown.

This CDR3 spans 17 amino acids. Unmatched junction bases numbered 10, after V lost 0 bases and J lost 7 bases. CDR1 is SQVTM, CDR2 ANQGSEA, per germline. The rearrangement uses TRBV29-1 and TRBJ2-1, with 12 bases identical to TRBD2. This receptor was taken from a girl aged 2-10 years with multiple sclerosis. The sample was blood. This CDR3 is CSVEDPLRLAGVNEQFF. The CDR3 bases are TGCAGCGTTGAAGATCCCCTACGACTAGCGGGGGTGAATGAGCAGTTCTTC.